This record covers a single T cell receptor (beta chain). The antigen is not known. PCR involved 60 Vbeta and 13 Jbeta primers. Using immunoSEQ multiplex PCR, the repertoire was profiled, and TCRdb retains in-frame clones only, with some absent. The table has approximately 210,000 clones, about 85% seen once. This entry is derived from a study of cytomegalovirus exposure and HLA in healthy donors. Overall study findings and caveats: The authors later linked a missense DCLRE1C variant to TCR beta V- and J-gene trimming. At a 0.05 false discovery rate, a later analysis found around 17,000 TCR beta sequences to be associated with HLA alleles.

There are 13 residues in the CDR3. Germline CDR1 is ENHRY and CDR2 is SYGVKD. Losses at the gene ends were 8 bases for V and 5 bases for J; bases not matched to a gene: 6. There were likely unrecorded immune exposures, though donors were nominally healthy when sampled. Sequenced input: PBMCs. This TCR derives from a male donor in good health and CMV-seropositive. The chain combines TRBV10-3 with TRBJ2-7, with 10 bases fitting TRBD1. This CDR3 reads CAIGGQGNNEQYF. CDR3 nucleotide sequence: TGTGCCATCGGGGGACAGGGGAACAACGAGCAGTACTTC.